This T cell receptor (beta chain) is from a study of neurological immune-mediated disorders. 5'RACE with 10-nucleotide random UMIs generated the cDNA. TCRdb re-analysed the 5' RACE reads in MiXCR, keeping a single row per CDR3 protein. The data show tens of thousands of distinct CDR3 sequences, 9% to 12% seen once. General study results and limits: The study found the most TCR clonal expansion in HTLV-1-associated myelopathy and the least in multiple sclerosis, below healthy controls.

V lost 4 bases, J lost 4 bases, and 7 bases lay in between. This CDR3 is built from 12 residues. Germline CDR1 is SEHNR and CDR2 is FQNEAQ (reference sequence). Many counts were recorded for this clonotype. What it recognizes is unknown. The specimen was PBMCs. The chain recombines TRBV7-9 with TRBJ1-2; D gene ambiguous. The source of this sequence is a man aged 35 to 55 in good health. CDR3 bases: TGTGCCAGCAGCTCTGTCCCCTATGGCTACACCTTC. Amino acid sequence: CASSSVPYGYTF.